This T cell receptor (beta chain) was sequenced in a study of shared clonotypes between healthy human individuals. V was pared by 5 bases and J by 11 bases, with 13 bases of the junction left unmatched. CDR3 length: 14 residues. Per germline, CDR1 LGHNA and CDR2 YNFKEQ. Evenly divided among several immunoSEQ plates was the genomic DNA of each subset. Data came from immunoSEQ multiplex PCR; TCRdb stores just in-frame clones and leaves some out. The repertoire includes millions of clones, roughly 95% of them detected once, and 1.1% sits in the top ten. Terminally differentiated effector memory CD45RA+ cells were left out of the naive CD8 fraction, which was CD45RO-negative and positively selected for CCR7.

V gene TRBV4-2 combines with J gene TRBJ1-1, with 8 bases identical to TRBD1. The origin of this receptor is a man younger than 35 in good health. Sequencing was performed on naive CD8+ T cells sorted from blood. In DNA, the CDR3 is TGTGCCAGCAGCACGAACCTGTGGACAGGGATGGCTTTCTTT. Translating it yields CASSTNLWTGMAFF.